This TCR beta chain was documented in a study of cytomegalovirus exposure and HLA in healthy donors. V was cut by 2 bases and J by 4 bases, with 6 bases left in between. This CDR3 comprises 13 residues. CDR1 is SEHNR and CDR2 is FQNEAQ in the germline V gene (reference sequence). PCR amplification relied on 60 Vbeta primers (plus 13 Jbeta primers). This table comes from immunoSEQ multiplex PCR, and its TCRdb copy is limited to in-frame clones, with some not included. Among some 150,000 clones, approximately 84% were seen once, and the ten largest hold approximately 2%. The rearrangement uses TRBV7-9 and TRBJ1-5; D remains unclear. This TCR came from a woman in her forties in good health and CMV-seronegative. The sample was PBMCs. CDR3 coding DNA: TGTGCCAGCAGCTTATTCCCGAATCAGCCCCAGCATTTT. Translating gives CASSLFPNQPQHF. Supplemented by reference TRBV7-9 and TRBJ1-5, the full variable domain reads DTGVSQNPRHKITKRGQNVTFRCDPISEHNRLYWYRQTLGQGPEFLTYFQNEAQLEKSRLLSDRFSAERPKGSFSTLEIQRTEQGDSAMYLCASSLFPNQPQHFGDGTRLSIL.